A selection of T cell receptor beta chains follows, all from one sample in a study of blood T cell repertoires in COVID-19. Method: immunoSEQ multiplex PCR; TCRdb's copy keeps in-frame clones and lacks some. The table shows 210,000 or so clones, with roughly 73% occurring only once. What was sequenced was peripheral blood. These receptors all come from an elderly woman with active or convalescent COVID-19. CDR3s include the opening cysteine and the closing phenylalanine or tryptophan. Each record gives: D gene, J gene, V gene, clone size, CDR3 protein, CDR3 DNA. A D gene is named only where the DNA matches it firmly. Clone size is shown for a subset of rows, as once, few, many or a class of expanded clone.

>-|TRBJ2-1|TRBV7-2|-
CASSLTSGYYNEQFF
TGTGCCAGCAGCCTAACCAGCGGTTACTACAATGAGCAGTTCTTC
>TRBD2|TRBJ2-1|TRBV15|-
CAHVGGGDNEQFF
TGTGCCCACGTTGGTGGGGGGGACAATGAGCAGTTCTTC
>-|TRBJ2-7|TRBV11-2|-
CASSPAGAHSYEQYF
TGTGCCAGCAGCCCCGCGGGGGCCCACTCCTACGAGCAGTACTTC
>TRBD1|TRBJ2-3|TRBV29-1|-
CSVHRGMADTQYF
TGCAGCGTCCACAGGGGGATGGCTGATACGCAGTATTTT
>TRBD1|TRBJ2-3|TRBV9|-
CASSVSGGIDTQYF
TGTGCCAGCAGCGTTTCAGGGGGCATAGATACGCAGTATTTT
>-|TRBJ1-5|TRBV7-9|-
CASSPAAGGGNQPQHF
TGTGCCAGCAGCCCCGCGGCGGGGGGCGGCAATCAGCCCCAGCATTTT
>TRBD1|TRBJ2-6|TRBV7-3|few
CASSGQGRGANVLTF
TGTGCCAGCAGCGGACAGGGGAGAGGGGCCAACGTCCTGACTTTC
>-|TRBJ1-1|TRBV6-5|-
CASSPGGAGTAFF
TGTGCCAGCAGTCCCGGGGGTGCAGGAACAGCTTTCTTT
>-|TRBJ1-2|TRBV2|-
CASSPDKNYGYTF
TGTGCCAGCAGCCCGGACAAAAACTATGGCTACACCTTC
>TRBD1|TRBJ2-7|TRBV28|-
CASSFQDREHEQYF
TGTGCCAGCAGTTTTCAGGACAGGGAACACGAGCAGTACTTC
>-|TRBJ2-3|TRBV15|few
CATSRDLEPYTDTQYF
TGTGCCACCAGCAGAGATCTGGAGCCTTACACAGATACGCAGTATTTT
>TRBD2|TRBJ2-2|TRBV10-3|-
CAIRISSGENTGELFF
TGTGCCATCAGAATCTCTAGCGGGGAGAACACCGGGGAGCTGTTTTTT
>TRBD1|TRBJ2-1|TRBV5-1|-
CASSLYPFGQGYDNEQFF
TGCGCCAGCAGCTTGTACCCATTCGGACAGGGGTACGACAATGAGCAGTTCTTC
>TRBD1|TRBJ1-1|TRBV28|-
CASSLGTGGYVRTEAFF
TGTGCCAGCAGTCTAGGGACAGGGGGCTACGTTAGGACTGAAGCTTTCTTT
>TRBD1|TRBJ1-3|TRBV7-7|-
CASSPGTAGGNTIYF
TGTGCTAGCAGCCCAGGGACAGCTGGTGGAAACACCATATATTTT
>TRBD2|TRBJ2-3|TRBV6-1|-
CASSEATSSGTQYF
TGTGCCAGCAGTGAAGCGACATCTAGCGGAACGCAGTATTTT
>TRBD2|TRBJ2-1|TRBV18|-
CASSRTPGLAGGSREQFF
TGTGCCAGCTCTCGAACCCCCGGACTAGCGGGGGGATCACGGGAGCAGTTCTTC
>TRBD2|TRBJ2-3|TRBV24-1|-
CATSDLGGVTTDTQYF
TGTGCCACCAGTGATTTGGGGGGGGTTACCACAGATACGCAGTATTTT
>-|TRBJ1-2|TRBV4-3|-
CASSQVQGSYGYTF
TGCGCCAGCAGCCAAGTCCAAGGGAGCTATGGCTACACCTTC
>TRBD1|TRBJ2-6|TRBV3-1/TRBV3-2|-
CASRATSGQGKLGLTF
TGTGCCAGCAGAGCTACCTCGGGACAGGGTAAATTGGGCCTGACTTTC
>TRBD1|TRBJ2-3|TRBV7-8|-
CASSLAQGQPVDTQYF
TGTGCCAGCAGCTTAGCCCAGGGACAGCCGGTCGATACGCAGTATTTT
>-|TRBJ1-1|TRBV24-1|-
CATSETGSATEAFF
TGTGCCACCAGTGAGACAGGATCCGCGACTGAAGCTTTCTTT
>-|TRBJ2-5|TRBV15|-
CATSRVPASGETQYF
TGTGCCACCAGCAGAGTCCCCGCCAGTGGAGAGACCCAGTACTTC
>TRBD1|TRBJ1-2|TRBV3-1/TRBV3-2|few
CASSQDRGRDGYTF
TGTGCCAGCAGCCAAGACAGGGGGCGAGATGGCTACACCTTC